The present entry profiles one T cell receptor beta chain with its context. Trimming left V 10 bases short and J 1 base short, with 13 bases between. The CDR3 has 13 amino acids. Per germline, CDR1 SNHLY and CDR2 FYNNEI. Some clones are missing from TCRdb's copy, which holds only in-frame ones; the method was immunoSEQ multiplex PCR. The data hold over 200,000 clones, with around 84% observed a single time. The data are from a study of blood T cell repertoires in COVID-19. This chain connects TRBV2 to TRBJ1-1, with a tentative D call TRBD1 (5 bases). The material sequenced was peripheral blood. The TCR was taken from a woman at least 80 years old with active or convalescent COVID-19. DNA of the CDR3: TGTGCCACTCTACAGGATTCGAACACTGAAGCTTTCTTT. Residues: CATLQDSNTEAFF.